Sequencing of this TCR beta chain was carried out in a study of blood T cell repertoires in COVID-19. Study-level information: COVID-19 samples collected from the United States, Italy and Spain covered acute and convalescent phases.

The V and J ends lost 3 bases and 6 bases respectively, with 10 bases between them. The CDR3 is 14 amino acids. Per germline, CDR1 SGDLS and CDR2 YYNGEE. Clones were sequenced by immunoSEQ multiplex PCR, and TCRdb holds only the in-frame ones, with some missing. The top ten clones hold 0.7% to 1% of a sample with roughly 290,000 clones, approximately 86% of them seen once. Followed longitudinally, the Seattle patients had been enrolled during active infection. Sequencing was done on a sample of peripheral blood. The receptor comes from a human donor with COVID-19, enrolled during active disease. The donor label of this sample is uncertain. The rearrangement joins TRBV9 to TRBJ1-6; no clear D. In DNA, the CDR3 is TGTGCCAGCAGCGGAGGCGGTGTTAATTCACCCCTCCACTTT. This gives the protein CASSGGGVNSPLHF.